This TCR beta chain was recorded in a study of response to subunit inactivated influenza vaccine. This CDR3 comprises 13 residues. The germline gives CDR1 LGHNA, CDR2 YSLEER. Trimming left V 0 bases short and J 5 bases short, with 7 bases between. TCRdb analysed the RT-PCR reads with MiXCR anew, one entry per CDR3 protein. The sample records approximately 530,000 distinct CDR3 sequences, less than 8% being singletons. The material sequenced was PBMCs from blood, taken roughly 24 months after vaccination. The receptor comes from a man aged 50-75 years who received an inactivated influenza vaccine. This chain joins TRBV4-3 and TRBJ2-5; D is undetermined. CDR3 sequence reads: CASSQDVGETQYF. CDR3 coding DNA: TGCGCCAGCAGCCAAGACGTGGGGGAGACCCAGTACTTC.